This T cell receptor beta chain was observed in a study of metastatic and nonmetastatic thyroid tumors. There are 15 residues in the CDR3. With 3 bases removed from V and 3 bases from J, the gap between germline ends came to 17 bases. The germline V gene has CDR1 DFQATT and CDR2 SNEGSKA (reference sequence). Patients were all untreated before their thyroid surgery. With MiXCR, TCRdb reprocessed the PCR reads. The data hold roughly 40,000 clones, with 17% observed a single time. The sample comprised tumor tissue. The sequence came from a female donor with papillary thyroid cancer or a benign thyroid nodule (not recorded which). Some clones in this sample may be carry-over from other donors' samples. V usage is TRBV20-1 and J usage is TRBJ1-2; D call uncertain. CDR3 sequence: CSASPVTVDDYGYTF. The CDR3 DNA is TGCAGTGCTAGTCCCGTAACAGTGGATGACTATGGCTACACCTTC.